This TCR beta chain was sequenced during a study of cytomegalovirus exposure and HLA in healthy donors. Researchers ran the PCR with 60 Vbeta and 13 Jbeta primers. Data came from immunoSEQ multiplex PCR; TCRdb stores just in-frame clones and leaves some out. The data contain roughly 100,000 clones, 65% to 75% of them seen just once; the ten biggest clones take up about a tenth. Specimen: PBMCs. This TCR was sampled from a man aged 35 to 55 in good health and CMV-seropositive.

The CDR3 coding sequence is TGCGCCAGCAGTCGTAGCGGTGAGCAGTTCTTC. This codes for CASSRSGEQFF. This chain links TRBV4-3 with TRBJ2-1; the D gene is possibly TRBD2 (6 bases). Trimming removed 6 bases at V and 9 bases at J, with 9 bases between. Germline CDR1 is LGHNA and CDR2 is YSLEER. This CDR3 is 11 amino acids long.